This entry features one T cell receptor beta chain sequence. No antigen is known for it. With a J-beta primer mix and a sample-barcoded 5' primer, a second PCR ran roughly 6 to 12 cycles. TCRdb fed the 5' RACE reads into MiXCR, producing one record per CDR3 protein. Of 910,000 or so distinct CDR3 sequences in the sample, around 54% were seen once. This entry belongs to a study of blood T cells in healthy people across ages. Whole-study results and caveats: The unknown donor CMV status may have confounded expanded clonotype changes.

The CDR3 is 18 amino acids. V shed 0 bases and J shed 4 bases, with 22 bases lying between them. Germline lookup yields CDR1 SGHRS and CDR2 YFSETQ. This TCR came from a woman aged 55-75 years in good health. Sequencing was performed on blood. This rearrangement joins TRBV5-1 to TRBJ1-2, with D unresolved. This CDR3 is CASSLGDPGGGLLYGYTF. The CDR3 bases are TGCGCCAGCAGCTTGGGCGACCCGGGTGGCGGACTTCTCTATGGCTACACCTTC.